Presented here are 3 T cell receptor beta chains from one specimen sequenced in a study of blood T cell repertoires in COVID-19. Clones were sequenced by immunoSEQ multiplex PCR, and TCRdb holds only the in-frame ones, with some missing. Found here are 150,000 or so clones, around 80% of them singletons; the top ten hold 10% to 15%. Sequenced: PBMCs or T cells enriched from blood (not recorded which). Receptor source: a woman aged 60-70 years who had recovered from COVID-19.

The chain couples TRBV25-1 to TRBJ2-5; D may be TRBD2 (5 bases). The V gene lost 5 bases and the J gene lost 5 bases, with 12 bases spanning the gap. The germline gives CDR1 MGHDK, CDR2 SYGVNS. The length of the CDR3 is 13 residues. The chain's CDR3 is CASSWRSGETQYF. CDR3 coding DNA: TGTGCCAGCAGTTGGAGGAGTGGGGAGACCCAGTACTTC.

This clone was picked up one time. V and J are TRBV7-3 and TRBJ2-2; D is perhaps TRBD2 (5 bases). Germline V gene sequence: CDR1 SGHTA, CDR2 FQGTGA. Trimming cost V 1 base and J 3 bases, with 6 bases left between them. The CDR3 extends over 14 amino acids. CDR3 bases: TGTGCCAGCAGCTTAATGGGAGACACCGGGGAGCTGTTTTTT. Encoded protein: CASSLMGDTGELFF.

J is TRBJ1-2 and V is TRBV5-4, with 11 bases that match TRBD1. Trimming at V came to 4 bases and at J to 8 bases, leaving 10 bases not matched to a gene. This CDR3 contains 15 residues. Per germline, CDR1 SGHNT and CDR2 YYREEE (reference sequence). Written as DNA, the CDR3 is TGTGCCAGCAGCGGACAGGGGGCGCCCCGGGGAGGCTACACCTTC. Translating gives CASSGQGAPRGGYTF. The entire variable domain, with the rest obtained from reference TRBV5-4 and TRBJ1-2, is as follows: ETGVTQSPTHLIKTRGQQVTLRCSSQSGHNTVSWYQQALGQGPQFIFQYYREEENGRGNFPPRFSGLQFPNYSSELNVNALELDDSALYLCASSGQGAPRGGYTFGSGTRLTVV.